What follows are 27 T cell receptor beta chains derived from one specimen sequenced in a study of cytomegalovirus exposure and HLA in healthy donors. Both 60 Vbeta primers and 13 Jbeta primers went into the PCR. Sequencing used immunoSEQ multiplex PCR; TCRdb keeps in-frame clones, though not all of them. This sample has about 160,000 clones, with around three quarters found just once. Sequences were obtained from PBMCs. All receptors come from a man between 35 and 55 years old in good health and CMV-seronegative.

The CDR3: CASPRRIETQYF. The CDR3 coding sequence is TGTGCCAGCCCGAGGAGGATAGAGACCCAGTACTTC. The J gene is TRBJ2-5, the V gene TRBV19; D might be TRBD2 (5 bases). The V end lost 9 bases, the J end lost 4 bases, and 12 bases lay between the germline ends. Germline V gene sequence: CDR1 LNHDA, CDR2 SQIVND (reference sequence). There are 12 residues in the CDR3. Based on the CDR3 plus reference TRBV19 and TRBJ2-5, the full variable domain is DGGITQSPKYLFRKEGQNVTLSCEQNLNHDAMYWYRQDPGQGLRLIYYSQIVNDFQKGDIAEGYSVSREKKESFPLTVTSAQKNPTAFYLCASPRRIETQYFGPGTRLLVL.

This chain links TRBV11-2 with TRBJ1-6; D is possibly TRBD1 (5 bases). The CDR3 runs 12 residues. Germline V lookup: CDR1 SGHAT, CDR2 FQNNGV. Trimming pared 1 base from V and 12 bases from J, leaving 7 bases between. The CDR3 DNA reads TGTGCCAGCAGCTTAGCGGGGGAACCCCTCCACTTT. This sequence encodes CASSLAGEPLHF.

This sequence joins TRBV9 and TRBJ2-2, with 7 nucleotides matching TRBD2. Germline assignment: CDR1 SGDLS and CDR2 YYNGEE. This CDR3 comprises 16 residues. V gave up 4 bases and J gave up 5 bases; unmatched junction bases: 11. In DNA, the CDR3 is TGTGCCAGCAGCTACACACCTAGCGGATCAACCGGGGAGCTGTTTTTT. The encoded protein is CASSYTPSGSTGELFF.

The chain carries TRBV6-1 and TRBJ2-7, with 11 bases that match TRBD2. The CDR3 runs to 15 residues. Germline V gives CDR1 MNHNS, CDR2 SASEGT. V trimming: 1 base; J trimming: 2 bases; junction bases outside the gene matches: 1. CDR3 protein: CASSEELAGAYEQYF. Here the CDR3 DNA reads TGTGCCAGCAGTGAAGAACTAGCGGGAGCCTACGAGCAGTACTTC.

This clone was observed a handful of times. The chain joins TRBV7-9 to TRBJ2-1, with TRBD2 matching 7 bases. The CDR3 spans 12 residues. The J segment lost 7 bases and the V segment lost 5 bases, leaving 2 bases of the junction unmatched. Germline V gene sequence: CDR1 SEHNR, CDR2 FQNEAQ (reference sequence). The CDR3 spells CASSRLANEQFF. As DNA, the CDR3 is TGTGCCAGCAGCCGACTAGCAAATGAGCAGTTCTTC. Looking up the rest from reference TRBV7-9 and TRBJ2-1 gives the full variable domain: DTGVSQNPRHKITKRGQNVTFRCDPISEHNRLYWYRQTLGQGPEFLTYFQNEAQLEKSRLLSDRFSAERPKGSFSTLEIQRTEQGDSAMYLCASSRLANEQFFGPGTRLTVL.

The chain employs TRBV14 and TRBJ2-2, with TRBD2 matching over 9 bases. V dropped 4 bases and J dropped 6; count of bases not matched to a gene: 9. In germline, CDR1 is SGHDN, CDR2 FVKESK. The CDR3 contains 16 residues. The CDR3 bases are TGTGCCAGCAGCCCCCTGGGTAGCGGGAGTGCCGGGGAGCTGTTTTTT. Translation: CASSPLGSGSAGELFF.

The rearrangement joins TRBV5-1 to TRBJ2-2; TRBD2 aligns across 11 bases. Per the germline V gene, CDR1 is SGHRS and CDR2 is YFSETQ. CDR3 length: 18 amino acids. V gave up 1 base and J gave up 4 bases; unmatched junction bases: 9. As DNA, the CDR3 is TGCGCCAGCAGCTTGCTACTAGCGGGAGAGTTTGGCACCGGGGAGCTGTTTTTT. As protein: CASSLLLAGEFGTGELFF.

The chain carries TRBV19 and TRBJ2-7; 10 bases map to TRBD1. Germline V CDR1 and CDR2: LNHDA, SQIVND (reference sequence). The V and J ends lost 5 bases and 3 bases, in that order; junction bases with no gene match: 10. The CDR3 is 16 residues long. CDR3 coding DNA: TGTGCCAGTAGTGGATGGCTGACAGGGGGCGACTACGAGCAGTACTTC. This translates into CASSGWLTGGDYEQYF.

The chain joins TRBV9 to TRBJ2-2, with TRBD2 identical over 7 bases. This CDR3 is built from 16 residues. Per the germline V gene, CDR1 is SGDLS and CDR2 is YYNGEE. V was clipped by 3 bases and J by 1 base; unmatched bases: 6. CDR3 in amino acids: CASSATTSLNTGELFF. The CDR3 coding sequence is TGTGCCAGCAGCGCTACGACTAGCTTGAACACCGGGGAGCTGTTTTTT.

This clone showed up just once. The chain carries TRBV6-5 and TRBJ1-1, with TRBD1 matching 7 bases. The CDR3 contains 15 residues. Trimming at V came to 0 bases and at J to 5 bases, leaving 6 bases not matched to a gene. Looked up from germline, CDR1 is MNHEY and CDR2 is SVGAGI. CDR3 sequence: CASSYSTGLGTEAFF. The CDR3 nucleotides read TGTGCCAGCAGTTACTCGACAGGGCTAGGGACTGAAGCTTTCTTT.

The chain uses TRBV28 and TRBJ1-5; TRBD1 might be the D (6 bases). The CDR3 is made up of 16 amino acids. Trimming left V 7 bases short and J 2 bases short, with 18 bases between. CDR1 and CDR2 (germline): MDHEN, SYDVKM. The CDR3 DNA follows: TGTGCCAGCACCCAGGGGACATTTTTTGGCAATCAGCCCCAGCATTTT. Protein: CASTQGTFFGNQPQHF.

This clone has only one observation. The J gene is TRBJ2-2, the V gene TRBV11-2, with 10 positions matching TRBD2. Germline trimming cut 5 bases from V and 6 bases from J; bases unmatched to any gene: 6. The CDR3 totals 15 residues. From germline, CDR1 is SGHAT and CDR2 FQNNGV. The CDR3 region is CASSRLLAGAGELFF. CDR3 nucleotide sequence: TGTGCCAGCAGCCGACTTCTAGCGGGAGCCGGGGAGCTGTTTTTT.

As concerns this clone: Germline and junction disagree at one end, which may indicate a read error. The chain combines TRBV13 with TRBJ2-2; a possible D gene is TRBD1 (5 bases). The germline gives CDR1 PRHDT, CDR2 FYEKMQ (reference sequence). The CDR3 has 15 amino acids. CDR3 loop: CASSLVAGNAGELFF. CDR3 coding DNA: TGTGCCAGCAGCTTAGTGGCAGGGAACGCCGGGGAGCTGTTTTTT.

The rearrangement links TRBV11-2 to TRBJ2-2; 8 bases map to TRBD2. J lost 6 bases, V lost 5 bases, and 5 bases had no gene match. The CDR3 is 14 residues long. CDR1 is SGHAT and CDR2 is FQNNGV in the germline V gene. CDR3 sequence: CASSDSGTAGELFF. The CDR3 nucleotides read TGTGCCAGCAGCGATAGCGGGACCGCCGGGGAGCTGTTTTTT.

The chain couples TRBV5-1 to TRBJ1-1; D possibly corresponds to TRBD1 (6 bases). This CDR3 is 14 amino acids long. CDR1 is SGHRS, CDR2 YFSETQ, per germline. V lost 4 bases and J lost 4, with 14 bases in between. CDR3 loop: CASSLYQGPTEAFF. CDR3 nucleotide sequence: TGCGCCAGCAGCCTCTATCAGGGGCCCACTGAAGCTTTCTTT.

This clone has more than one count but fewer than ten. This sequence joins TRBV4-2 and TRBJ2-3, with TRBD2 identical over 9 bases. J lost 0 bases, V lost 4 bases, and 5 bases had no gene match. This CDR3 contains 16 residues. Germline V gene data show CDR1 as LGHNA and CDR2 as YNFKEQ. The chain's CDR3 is CASSRHTSGSTDTQYF. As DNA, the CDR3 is TGTGCCAGCAGCCGGCACACTAGCGGGAGCACAGATACGCAGTATTTT.

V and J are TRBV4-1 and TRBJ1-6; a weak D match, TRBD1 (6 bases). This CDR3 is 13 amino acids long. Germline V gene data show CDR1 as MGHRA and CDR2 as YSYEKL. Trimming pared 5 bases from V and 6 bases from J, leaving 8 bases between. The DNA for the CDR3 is TGCGCCAGCAGCGCAGGGGCTAATTCACCCCTCCACTTT. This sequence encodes CASSAGANSPLHF.

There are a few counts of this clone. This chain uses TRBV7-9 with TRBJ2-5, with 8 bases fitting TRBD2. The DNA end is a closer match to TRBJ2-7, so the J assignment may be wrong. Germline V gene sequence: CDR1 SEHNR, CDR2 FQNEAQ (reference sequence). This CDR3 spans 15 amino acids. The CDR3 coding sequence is TGTGCCAGCAGCCCCGGGAGGGGCTCAAACTACGAGCAGTACTTC. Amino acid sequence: CASSPGRGSNYEQYF.

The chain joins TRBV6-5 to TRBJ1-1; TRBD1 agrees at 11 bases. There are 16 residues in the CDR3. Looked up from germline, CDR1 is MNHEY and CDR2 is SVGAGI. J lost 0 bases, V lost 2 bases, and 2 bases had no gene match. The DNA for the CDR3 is TGTGCCAGCAGTTACAGGGGACAGGGGGTGAACACTGAAGCTTTCTTT. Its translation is CASSYRGQGVNTEAFF.

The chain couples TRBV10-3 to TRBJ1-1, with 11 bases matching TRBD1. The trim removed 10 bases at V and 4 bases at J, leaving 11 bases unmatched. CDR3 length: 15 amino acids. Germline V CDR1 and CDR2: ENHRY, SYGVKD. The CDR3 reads CATAGQGAEGTEAFF. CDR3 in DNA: TGTGCCACCGCTGGACAGGGGGCAGAGGGCACTGAAGCTTTCTTT.

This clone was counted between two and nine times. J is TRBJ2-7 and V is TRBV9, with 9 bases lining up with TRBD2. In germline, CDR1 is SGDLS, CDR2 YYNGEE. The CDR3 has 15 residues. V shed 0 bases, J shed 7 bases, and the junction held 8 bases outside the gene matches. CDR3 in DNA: TGTGCCAGCAGCGTAGAAGTAGCGGGAGTCTCTGAGCAGTACTTC. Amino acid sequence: CASSVEVAGVSEQYF.

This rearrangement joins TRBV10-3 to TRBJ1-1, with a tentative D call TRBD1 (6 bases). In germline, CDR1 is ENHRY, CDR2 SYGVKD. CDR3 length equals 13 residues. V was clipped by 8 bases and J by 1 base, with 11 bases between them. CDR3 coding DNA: TGTGCCATCGCAGGGGAGGGGAACACTGAAGCTTTCTTT. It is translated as CAIAGEGNTEAFF.

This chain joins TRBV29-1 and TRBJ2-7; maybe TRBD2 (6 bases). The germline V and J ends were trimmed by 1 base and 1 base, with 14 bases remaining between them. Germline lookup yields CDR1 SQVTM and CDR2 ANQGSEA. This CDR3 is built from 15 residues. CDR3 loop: CSVEVFGGLSYEQYF. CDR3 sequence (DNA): TGCAGCGTTGAAGTCTTTGGGGGACTTTCCTACGAGCAGTACTTC.

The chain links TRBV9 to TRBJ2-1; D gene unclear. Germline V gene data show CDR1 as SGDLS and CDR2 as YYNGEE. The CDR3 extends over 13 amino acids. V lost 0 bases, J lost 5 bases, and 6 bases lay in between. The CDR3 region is CASSVAGHNEQFF. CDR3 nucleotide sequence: TGTGCCAGCAGCGTAGCGGGTCACAATGAGCAGTTCTTC.

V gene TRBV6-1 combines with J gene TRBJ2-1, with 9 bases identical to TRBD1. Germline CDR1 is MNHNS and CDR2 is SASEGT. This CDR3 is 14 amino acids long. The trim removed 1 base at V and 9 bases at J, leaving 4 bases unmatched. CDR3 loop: CASSEVTGGGEQFF. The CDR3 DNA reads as TGTGCCAGCAGTGAAGTAACAGGGGGCGGTGAGCAGTTCTTC.

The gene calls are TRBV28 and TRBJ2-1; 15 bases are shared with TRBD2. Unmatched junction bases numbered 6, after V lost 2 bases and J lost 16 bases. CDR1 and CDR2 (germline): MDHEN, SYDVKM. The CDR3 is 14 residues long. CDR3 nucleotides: TGTGCCAGCAGTTTACACCGGACTAGCGGGAGGGAATTCTTC. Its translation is CASSLHRTSGREFF.

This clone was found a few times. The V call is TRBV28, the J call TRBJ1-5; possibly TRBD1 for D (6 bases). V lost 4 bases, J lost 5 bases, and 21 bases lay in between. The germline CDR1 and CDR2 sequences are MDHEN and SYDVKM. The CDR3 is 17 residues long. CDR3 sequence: CASSSTRSRGAHQPQHF. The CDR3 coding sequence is TGTGCCAGCAGTTCAACACGATCCAGGGGCGCGCATCAGCCCCAGCATTTT.